This TCR beta chain came from a study of cytomegalovirus exposure and HLA in healthy donors. General study points: The authors considered a cluster of highly shared sequence variants likely to be a sequencing artifact.

This clone was counted a few times. Its antigen is unidentified. Vbeta (60) and Jbeta (13) primers were used in the PCR. Some clones are missing from TCRdb's copy, which holds only in-frame ones; the method was immunoSEQ multiplex PCR. The sample includes 210,000 or so clones, 76% of them seen just once. This CDR3 comprises 18 residues. Trimming removed 8 bases from V and 6 bases from J; junction bases left unmatched: 19. Germline lookup yields CDR1 SGHVS and CDR2 FQNEAQ. The TCR comes from a man aged 18-30 years in good health and CMV-seronegative. Sequencing was performed on PBMCs. The J gene is TRBJ2-2, the V gene TRBV7-8; 9 bases align to TRBD1. The DNA of the CDR3 is TGTGCCAGCCCACCCGCAGCCGGGACAGGGTTATCGTCCGGGGAGCTGTTTTTT. Its protein product is CASPPAAGTGLSSGELFF.